The 23 T cell receptor beta chains given below trace back to one sample, sequenced in a study of a mutant IDH1 vaccine in newly diagnosed glioma. No antigens are known for them. Data came from immunoSEQ multiplex PCR; TCRdb stores just in-frame clones and leaves some out. The sample yields tens of thousands of clones, more than 65% seen once. Stated time point: week 35, safety follow-up. It was 300 ug of mutant IDH1 20-mer peptide that made up each vaccine dose, given with topical imiquimod. Sequencing was performed on PBMCs, taken from a glioma patient whose treatment included an IDH1 peptide vaccine. The source of these receptors is a man under 40 with glioma.

The V and J genes are TRBV28 and TRBJ2-3; D ambiguous. The CDR3 extends over 13 amino acids. Germline-derived CDR1 and CDR2 are MDHEN and SYDVKM. The V end lost 6 bases, the J end lost 2 bases, and 9 bases lay between the germline ends. CDR3 sequence: CASSLDPTDTQYF. The DNA for the CDR3 is TGTGCCAGCAGCCTAGACCCCACAGATACGCAGTATTTT. Full variable domain (remainder filled in from reference TRBV28 and TRBJ2-3): DVKVTQSSRYLVKRTGEKVFLECVQDMDHENMFWYRQDPGLGLRLIYFSYDVKMKEKGDIPEGYSVSREKKERFSLILESASTNQTSMYLCASSLDPTDTQYFGPGTRLTVL.

The chain couples TRBV30 to TRBJ2-7; D is unclear. V was clipped by 3 bases and J by 2 bases, with 14 bases between them. The CDR3 loop spans 14 amino acids. Per the germline V gene, CDR1 is GTSNPN and CDR2 is SVGIG (reference sequence). CDR3 protein: CAWRPEVVPYEQYF. Here the CDR3 DNA reads TGTGCCTGGAGACCGGAAGTGGTACCCTACGAGCAGTACTTC.

V gene TRBV5-5 combines with J gene TRBJ2-1, with 13 bases lining up with TRBD2. Germline trimming cut 1 base from V and 7 bases from J; bases unmatched to any gene: 5. This CDR3 comprises 16 residues. Germline V CDR1 and CDR2: SGHKS, YYEKEE (reference sequence). CDR3 loop: CASSLSGTSGKNEQFF. The CDR3 DNA reads as TGTGCCAGCAGCTTGTCCGGGACTAGCGGGAAAAATGAGCAGTTCTTC.

The V call is TRBV20-1, the J call TRBJ1-1; no reliable D call. V lost 3 bases and J lost 7, with 9 bases in between. Germline V gives CDR1 DFQATT, CDR2 SNEGSKA (reference sequence). The CDR3 covers 11 residues. CDR3 amino acids: CSASKEVEAFF. The CDR3 DNA sequence: TGCAGTGCTAGTAAAGAGGTTGAAGCTTTCTTT.

V is TRBV6-6 and J is TRBJ2-1; the match to TRBD1 covers 8 bases. CDR3 size: 15 residues. J gave up 5 bases and V 6 bases, and 9 bases lay outside the gene matches. Germline CDR1 MNHNY, CDR2 SVGAGI (reference sequence). The CDR3, as DNA: TGTGCCAGCAGCCATAGGACAGGGTTAAACAATGAGCAGTTCTTC. The encoded protein is CASSHRTGLNNEQFF.

The V gene is TRBV7-8, the J gene TRBJ1-5; perhaps TRBD1 as D (5 bases). CDR3 length: 16 amino acids. The V gene's germline CDR1 is SGHVS and CDR2 FQNEAQ. V lost 4 bases and J lost 7, with 20 bases in between. CDR3 sequence reads: CASSSIRGSRDQPQHF. CDR3 sequence (DNA): TGTGCCAGCAGCTCGATTCGGGGTAGTAGGGACCAGCCCCAGCATTTT.

The chain has TRBV6-5 and TRBJ2-7; D may correspond to TRBD1 or TRBD2 (6 bases each). The V end was cut by 2 bases, the J end by 3 bases, with 14 bases between. The germline V gene has CDR1 MNHEY and CDR2 SVGAGI. The CDR3 is 15 amino acids. For the CDR3, the DNA is TGTGCCAGCAGTTACCTACAGGGAGGATTCTACGAGCAGTACTTC. The encoded protein is CASSYLQGGFYEQYF.

J is TRBJ2-2 and V is TRBV4-1, with D maybe TRBD1 (5 bases). Trimming took off 0 bases at V and 4 bases at J, with 9 bases between the two ends. Germline CDR1 is MGHRA and CDR2 is YSYEKL. The CDR3 loop spans 15 amino acids. In DNA form, the CDR3 reads TGCGCCAGCAGCCAAGAAGGGGCCTCCACCGGGGAGCTGTTTTTT. Translating it yields CASSQEGASTGELFF.

The chain uses TRBV14 and TRBJ1-2; D ambiguous. CDR1 and CDR2 (germline): SGHDN, FVKESK. Trimming shortened V by 3 bases and J by 4 bases, and 9 bases separated the two germline ends. The length of the CDR3 is 13 residues. CDR3 DNA sequence: TGTGCCAGCAGCCACGGACCGACCTATGGCTACACCTTC. It yields the protein CASSHGPTYGYTF.

This clone was observed a single time. The chain employs TRBV6-5 and TRBJ2-1; tentatively, D is TRBD1 (6 bases). This CDR3 has 15 residues. V was cut by 7 bases and J by 4 bases, with 17 bases left in between. Germline CDR1 is MNHEY and CDR2 is SVGAGI. CDR3 nucleotide sequence: TGTGCCAGCACCGTCAACACGGGGACATACAATGAGCAGTTCTTC. Residues: CASTVNTGTYNEQFF.

The chain couples TRBV29-1 to TRBJ2-5; D may be TRBD2 (6 bases). Germline CDR1 reads SQVTM; CDR2 reads ANQGSEA. Trimming removed 6 bases from V and 4 bases from J, with 18 bases in between. The CDR3 consists of 14 residues. The DNA for the CDR3 is TGCAGCGTGTCTATCCTTTTGGGGGGAGAGACCCAGTACTTC. Amino acid sequence: CSVSILLGGETQYF.

This clone appeared a single time. The CDR3 sequence: CASSFTSGSIYEQYF. The CDR3 DNA reads as TGTGCCAGCAGTTTTACTAGCGGGAGTATCTACGAGCAGTACTTC. The V gene is TRBV6-5, the J gene TRBJ2-7; 11 bases match TRBD2. The CDR3 is 15 residues long. Germline values: CDR1 MNHEY, CDR2 SVGAGI. Losses at the gene ends were 4 bases for V and 3 bases for J; bases not matched to a gene: 5.

CDR3 nucleotide sequence: TGCGCCAGCAGCTCCCTGAGGGGGGGCGATGAGCAGTTCTTC. Protein: CASSSLRGGDEQFF. The V and J genes are TRBV5-1 and TRBJ2-1; possibly TRBD2 for D (7 bases). The germline gives CDR1 SGHRS, CDR2 YFSETQ. The CDR3 is 14 residues long. Trimming removed 3 bases from V and 8 bases from J, with 15 bases in between. The whole variable domain, filled in from reference TRBV5-1 and TRBJ2-1, reads KAGVTQTPRYLIKTRGQQVTLSCSPISGHRSVSWYQQTPGQGLQFLFEYFSETQRNKGNFPGRFSGRQFSNSRSEMNVSTLELGDSALYLCASSSLRGGDEQFFGPGTRLTVL.

This clone was counted a few times. The genes are TRBV7-2 and TRBJ2-7, with D hard to call. The CDR3 has 13 residues. Germline V gene sequence: CDR1 SGHTA, CDR2 FQGNSA. The V gene lost 4 bases and the J gene lost 3 bases, with 10 bases spanning the gap. This chain's CDR3 is CASSSPGVYEQYF. For the CDR3, the DNA is TGTGCCAGCAGCTCACCTGGGGTCTACGAGCAGTACTTC.

The J gene is TRBJ2-7, the V gene TRBV11-2; D is uncertain. The CDR3 covers 11 residues. The V end lost 3 bases, the J end lost 3 bases, and 3 bases lay between the germline ends. Germline lookup yields CDR1 SGHAT and CDR2 FQNNGV. The CDR3 DNA is TGTGCCAGCAGCTTTCGCTACGAGCAGTACTTC. It is translated as CASSFRYEQYF. Based on the CDR3 plus reference TRBV11-2 and TRBJ2-7, the full variable domain is EAGVAQSPRYKIIEKRQSVAFWCNPISGHATLYWYQQILGQGPKLLIQFQNNGVVDDSQLPKDRFSAERLKGVDSTLKIQPAKLEDSAVYLCASSFRYEQYFGPGTRLTVT.

This chain connects TRBV25-1 to TRBJ2-3; D unclear. Trimming cost V 7 bases and J 1 base, with 12 bases left between them. This CDR3 is 14 amino acids long. Germline V gene sequence: CDR1 MGHDK, CDR2 SYGVNS. DNA of the CDR3: TGTGCCAGCACTCCCGGGTACCGCACAGATACGCAGTATTTT. Translated, it gives CASTPGYRTDTQYF.

V gene TRBV6-5 combines with J gene TRBJ2-7; TRBD1 agrees at 8 bases. V lost 6 bases to trimming and J lost 5 bases; unmatched junction nucleotides: 12. Germline V CDR1 and CDR2: MNHEY, SVGAGI. This CDR3 has 15 amino acids. CDR3 DNA sequence: TGTGCCAGCAGCGAACGACGACAGGGGTCCCACGAGCAGTACTTC. This codes for CASSERRQGSHEQYF.

The chain's CDR3 is CASSPGLAGGFADTQYF. The CDR3, as DNA: TGTGCCAGCAGCCCGGGACTAGCGGGAGGATTCGCAGATACGCAGTATTTT. The chain has TRBV5-5 and TRBJ2-3; TRBD2 matches at 15 bases. CDR1 is SGHKS and CDR2 is YYEKEE in the germline V gene (reference sequence). The CDR3 spans 17 residues. The junction had 7 bases not matched to a gene; V was cut back by 4 bases and J by 4 bases.

CDR3 in DNA: TGTGCCAGCAGCTTAGGAGCCTCTGGGGCCAACGTCCTGACTTTC. Translation gives CASSLGASGANVLTF. The chain joins TRBV7-6 to TRBJ2-6; no definite D call. The CDR3 has 15 amino acids. V lost 1 base, J lost 0 bases, and 4 bases lay in between. Germline V CDR1 and CDR2: SGHVS, FNYEAQ.

The V call is TRBV9, the J call TRBJ2-5, with 7 bases identical to TRBD1. V lost 1 base, J lost 6 bases, and 15 bases stayed unmatched. The CDR3 has 17 amino acids. CDR1 and CDR2 from the germline V gene are SGDLS and YYNGEE. The CDR3 DNA follows: TGTGCCAGCAGCGTATCCTGGCGAGAGGGGGCCAACAAGACCCAGTACTTC. It translates to CASSVSWREGANKTQYF.

This sequence joins TRBV6-6 and TRBJ2-1; 7 nucleotides align to TRBD1. Germline assignment: CDR1 MNHNY and CDR2 SVGAGI (reference sequence). J lost 8 bases, V lost 0 bases, and 10 bases had no gene match. There are 16 residues in the CDR3. DNA of the CDR3: TGTGCCAGCAGTTACTCGAAATCAAGGGGGCAGGATGAGCAGTTCTTC. Residues: CASSYSKSRGQDEQFF.

The chain joins TRBV6-4 to TRBJ1-1; maybe TRBD1 (5 bases). Germline V lookup: CDR1 MRHNA, CDR2 SNTAGT. The CDR3 has 11 amino acids. V lost 6 bases and J lost 6, with 8 bases in between. CDR3 in amino acids: CASSEGSEAFF. The CDR3 DNA sequence: TGTGCCAGCAGCGAGGGGTCTGAAGCTTTCTTT.

Here the CDR3 reads CASSDRTGVIEQYF. The CDR3 nucleotides read TGTGCCAGCAGTGACCGGACAGGGGTTATCGAGCAGTACTTC. The J gene is TRBJ2-7, the V gene TRBV6-1, with 9 bases that match TRBD1. Germline loops: CDR1 MNHNS, CDR2 SASEGT. CDR3 size: 14 residues. After removal of 3 bases from V and 6 bases from J, the junction contained 6 bases not matched to a gene.